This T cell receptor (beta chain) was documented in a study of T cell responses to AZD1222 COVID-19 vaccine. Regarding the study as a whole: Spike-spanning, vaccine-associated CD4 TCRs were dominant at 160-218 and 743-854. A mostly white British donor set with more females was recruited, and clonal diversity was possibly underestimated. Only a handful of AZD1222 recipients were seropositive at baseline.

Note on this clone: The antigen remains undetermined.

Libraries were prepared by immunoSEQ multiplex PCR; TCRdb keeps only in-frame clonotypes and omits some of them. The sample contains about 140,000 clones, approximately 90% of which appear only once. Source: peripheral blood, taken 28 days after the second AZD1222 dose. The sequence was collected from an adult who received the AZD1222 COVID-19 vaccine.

In DNA, the CDR3 is TGTGCCAGCAGTGCCCCTGGGAATGAGCAGTTCTTC. This sequence encodes CASSAPGNEQFF. The gene calls are TRBV12-3 or TRBV12-4 and TRBJ2-1; D remains unclear. CDR3 length equals 12 residues. V lost 5 bases and J lost 7, with 9 bases in between.